This T cell receptor beta chain stems from a study of blood T cell repertoires in COVID-19. As for the study in general: Sources were T cells, B-cell-depleted T cells, or PBMCs; the material itself was cDNA or gDNA.

Sequenced by immunoSEQ multiplex PCR; TCRdb stores in-frame clones only, minus some. The sample carries 200,000 to 300,000 clones, approximately 87% recorded once. This receptor was identified in a woman between 40 and 50 years old who had recovered from COVID-19. Sequencing was carried out using peripheral blood.

In nucleotides, the CDR3 is TGTGCCAGCAGTCCCGGGGGGGGGAGGTTGAACACTGAAGCTTTCTTT. Its translation: CASSPGGGRLNTEAFF. The chain links TRBV28 to TRBJ1-1; perhaps TRBD1 as D (5 bases). The CDR3 is 16 residues long. CDR1 is MDHEN, CDR2 SYDVKM, per germline. The V end was cut by 5 bases, the J end by 0 bases, with 16 bases between.